This T cell receptor beta chain derives from a study of shared clonotypes between healthy human individuals. The wider study: CD4 naive and CD4 memory each took three plates per donor, while CD8 naive took two and CD8 memory one. Findings and caveats of the study: Between a handful of donors, naive CD4 clonotypes were shared at a level of around 5.1%.

Regarding this clone: The antigen is not known.

V was pared by 10 bases and J by 2 bases, with 4 bases of the junction left unmatched. CDR3 length: 12 residues. Germline CDR1 and CDR2: MNHNS and SASEGT. Genomic DNA (from each subset) was split evenly across several immunoSEQ plates. TCRdb's table, derived via immunoSEQ multiplex PCR, lists solely in-frame clones and lacks some. The table includes under 1,900,000 clones, 98% to 99% detected once. Donors were Caucasian adults residing in Nashville, Tennessee, USA. The chain combines TRBV6-1 with TRBJ2-7; 8 bases are a match to TRBD1. Material: naive CD4+ T cells sorted from blood. The subset was: CD45RA+ positively selected. The sequence was obtained from a young man in good health. The CDR3 sequence: CATSGGPYEQYF. The CDR3 DNA is TGTGCCACCTCAGGGGGCCCCTACGAGCAGTACTTC.